A selection of T cell receptor beta chains follows, all from one sample in a study of T cell responses to AZD1222 COVID-19 vaccine. The data were produced by immunoSEQ multiplex PCR, yet TCRdb's version contains in-frame clones alone and is incomplete. This sample yields roughly 120,000 clones, of which roughly nine tenths are seen a single time; under 3.5% belongs to the top ten. Here the sequenced sample was peripheral blood, taken on day 0 of AZD1222 vaccination. These receptors came from an adult in good health. CDR3s include the opening cysteine and the closing phenylalanine or tryptophan. A D gene is named only where the DNA matches it firmly. The size entry is marked missing in some rows and otherwise reads once, few, many or a size class.

J gene | D gene | V gene | clone size | CDR3 protein | CDR3 DNA
TRBJ1-1 | NA | TRBV6-4 | NA | CASSGSLGTEAFF | TGTGCCAGCAGTGGGTCGTTGGGGACTGAAGCTTTCTTT
TRBJ1-4 | NA | TRBV5-1 | once | CASSLEGTGGEKLFF | TGCGCCAGCAGCTTGGAGGGGACCGGAGGGGAAAAACTGTTTTTT
TRBJ2-7 | TRBD2 | TRBV27 | NA | CASSPGLASPYEQYF | TGTGCCAGCAGTCCGGGACTAGCGTCCCCCTACGAGCAGTACTTC
TRBJ2-5 | NA | TRBV9 | NA | CASSARAVPLETQYF | TGTGCCAGCAGCGCGAGAGCGGTTCCACTGGAGACCCAGTACTTC
TRBJ2-1 | NA | TRBV6-6 | NA | CASSQSMSSYNEQFF | TGTGCCAGCAGCCAGAGTATGAGCTCCTACAATGAGCAGTTCTTC
TRBJ2-1 | NA | TRBV19 | NA | CASRATSPSSYNEQFF | TGTGCCAGTAGAGCTACTAGTCCGAGCTCCTACAATGAGCAGTTCTTC
TRBJ1-5 | NA | TRBV7-2 | NA | CASSPVFGFLQPQHF | TGTGCCAGCAGCCCGGTTTTCGGGTTCTTGCAGCCCCAGCATTTT
TRBJ2-5 | NA | TRBV5-1 | NA | CASSLAGGIGETQYF | TGCGCCAGCAGCTTGGCTGGCGGGATCGGGGAGACCCAGTACTTC
TRBJ2-7 | TRBD1 | TRBV7-9 | few | CASSPGQGEQYF | TGTGCCAGCAGCCCCGGACAGGGCGAGCAGTACTTC
TRBJ2-2 | TRBD2 | TRBV30 | NA | CAWPSRTSGRIRNGTGELFF | TGTGCCTGGCCCTCCCGGACTAGCGGGAGAATTCGGAATGGCACCGGGGAGCTGTTTTTT
TRBJ2-2 | TRBD1 | TRBV5-4 | NA | CASSTRTGGTGELFF | TGTGCCAGCAGCACACGGACAGGGGGGACCGGGGAGCTGTTTTTT
TRBJ1-1 | NA | TRBV30 | NA | CALIKTVGYTEAFF | TGTGCCCTGATAAAGACAGTGGGATACACTGAAGCTTTCTTT
TRBJ1-5 | TRBD1 | TRBV19 | NA | CASYPPGQGNQPQHF | TGTGCCAGCTATCCCCCGGGACAGGGCAATCAGCCCCAGCATTTT
TRBJ1-2 | TRBD1 | TRBV6-5 | NA | CASSYGTGQSGYTF | TGTGCCAGCAGTTACGGGACAGGCCAGAGCGGCTACACCTTC
TRBJ2-1 | TRBD2 | TRBV19 | NA | CASIGIRERGWYNEQFF | TGTGCCAGTATAGGCATAAGGGAGCGGGGATGGTACAATGAGCAGTTCTTC
TRBJ2-7 | NA | TRBV9 | once | CASSALGPGEQYF | TGTGCCAGCAGCGCCCTGGGCCCTGGAGAGCAGTACTTC
TRBJ2-7 | TRBD1 | TRBV9 | NA | CASSVTGTSYEQYF | TGTGCCAGCAGCGTGACAGGGACCTCCTACGAGCAGTACTTC
TRBJ2-6 | NA | TRBV6-5 | NA | CASSTGEGGANVLTF | TGTGCCAGCAGTACAGGGGAGGGCGGGGCCAACGTCCTGACTTTC
TRBJ1-1 | NA | TRBV5-6 | NA | CASSLLGTTEAFF | TGTGCCAGCAGCTTGTTGGGAACCACTGAAGCTTTCTTT
TRBJ1-2 | NA | TRBV3-1/TRBV3-2 | NA | CACRGKGYYGYTF | TGTGCCTGCCGAGGGAAAGGGTACTATGGCTACACCTTC
TRBJ1-2 | NA | TRBV29-1 | NA | CSVEDLGRDYGYTF | TGCAGCGTTGAAGATCTCGGACGGGACTATGGCTACACCTTC
TRBJ1-2 | NA | TRBV19 | once | CASSRTLTGYTF | TGTGCCAGTAGTCGCACCCTGACAGGCTACACCTTC
TRBJ2-1 | TRBD2 | TRBV15 | NA | CATSRGLAGDNEQFF | TGTGCCACCAGCAGGGGACTAGCGGGAGACAATGAGCAGTTCTTC
TRBJ2-7 | NA | TRBV18 | NA | CASSLTEYEQYF | TGTGCCAGCTCCCTGACAGAGTACGAGCAGTACTTC
TRBJ2-1 | NA | TRBV19 | NA | CASSTRRPGMGDNEQFF | TGTGCCAGTAGTACCCGAAGGCCAGGGATGGGTGACAATGAGCAGTTCTTC
TRBJ2-7 | TRBD1 | TRBV11-3 | NA | CASRDDRGFSYEQYF | TGTGCCAGCAGGGATGACAGGGGATTCTCCTACGAGCAGTACTTC
TRBJ2-7 | TRBD2 | TRBV6-5 | NA | CASSYLGSGSRYEQYF | TGTGCCAGCAGTTACTTGGGTAGCGGGAGTAGGTACGAGCAGTACTTC
TRBJ2-2 | NA | TRBV6-5 | NA | CASRLTANTGELFF | TGTGCCAGCAGATTGACAGCAAACACCGGGGAGCTGTTTTTT
TRBJ1-2 | NA | TRBV4-3 | NA | CASSQELGGVGYTF | TGCGCCAGCAGCCAAGAGTTGGGGGGCGTTGGCTACACCTTC
TRBJ1-2 | NA | TRBV5-4 | NA | CASSDLWGYTF | TGTGCCAGTAGTGATCTATGGGGCTACACCTTC
TRBJ1-1 | TRBD1 | TRBV4-2 | NA | CASSQQTGGNTEAFF | TGTGCCAGCAGCCAACAGACAGGGGGAAACACTGAAGCTTTCTTT
TRBJ2-6 | NA | TRBV25-1 | few | CASRPHGTTNVLTF | TGTGCCAGCAGACCCCATGGTACGACCAACGTCCTGACTTTC
TRBJ1-1 | TRBD1 | TRBV19 | NA | CASSLMWTGDTEAFF | TGTGCCAGTTCCCTGATGTGGACAGGCGACACTGAAGCTTTCTTT
TRBJ1-4 | TRBD1 | TRBV7-2 | NA | CASSFSDRGHEKLFF | TGTGCCAGCAGCTTCTCCGACAGGGGGCACGAAAAACTGTTTTTT
TRBJ2-7 | NA | TRBV4-2 | NA | CASSQEGVLEQYF | TGTGCCAGCAGCCAAGAAGGGGTCCTCGAGCAGTACTTC
TRBJ2-3 | NA | TRBV4-3 | few | CASSPRVLLRGNTDTQYF | TGCGCCAGCAGCCCCCGGGTCTTATTGCGCGGAAATACAGATACGCAGTATTTT
TRBJ1-5 | NA | TRBV27 | NA | CASSSLSGQPQHF | TGTGCCAGCAGTTCGTTGTCGGGTCAGCCCCAGCATTTT
TRBJ2-7 | NA | TRBV6-6 | NA | CASSYSGGLDEQYF | TGTGCCAGCAGTTACTCGGGCGGGTTAGACGAGCAGTACTTC
TRBJ2-5 | NA | TRBV18 | NA | CASSPLTEETQYF | TGTGCCAGCTCACCACTTACAGAAGAGACCCAGTACTTC
TRBJ2-1 | TRBD2 | TRBV9 | NA | CASSARLAGYRNEQFF | TGTGCCAGCAGCGCCCGACTAGCGGGATATAGGAATGAGCAGTTCTTC
TRBJ1-1 | NA | TRBV2 | NA | CASRENTEAFF | TGTGCCAGCAGAGAGAACACTGAAGCTTTCTTT
TRBJ2-1 | TRBD2 | TRBV29-1 | NA | CSVGGADSGTTYNEQFF | TGCAGCGTCGGGGGGGCTGATAGCGGGACCACCTACAATGAGCAGTTCTTC
TRBJ1-6 | NA | TRBV5-1 | NA | CASSLDGGRNSPLHF | TGCGCCAGCAGCTTGGACGGGGGTCGTAATTCACCCCTCCACTTT
TRBJ1-1 | TRBD1 | TRBV5-4 | NA | CASSSGQGAPAFF | TGTGCCAGCAGCTCGGGACAGGGGGCTCCGGCTTTCTTT
TRBJ1-5 | NA | TRBV15 | NA | CATSRDIWTDSNQPQHF | TGTGCCACCAGCAGAGATATCTGGACAGACAGCAATCAGCCCCAGCATTTT
TRBJ2-7 | TRBD1 | TRBV12-3/TRBV12-4 | NA | CASSFRGLYEQYF | TGTGCCAGCAGTTTCAGGGGGTTATACGAGCAGTACTTC
TRBJ1-2 | NA | TRBV4-2 | NA | CASSQDLSSYGYTF | TGTGCCAGCAGCCAAGATTTATCAAGCTATGGCTACACCTTC